Listed below are T cell receptor beta chains from one sample, sequenced in a study of cytomegalovirus exposure and HLA in healthy donors. Assay used: immunoSEQ multiplex PCR; TCRdb lists only in-frame clones, some missing. This table has 30,000 to 40,000 clones, less than 75% appearing once. Sample: PBMCs. The receptors come from a middle-aged man in good health and CMV-seropositive. CDR3s leave out the opening cysteine and the closing phenylalanine or tryptophan. The size of a clone is reported for some rows only, either as once, few or many, or as a class for expanded clones.

V: TRBV5-4; size: NA; length: 15; J: TRBJ2-7; CDR3: ASSLLIGTGSSYEQY
V: TRBV27; size: NA; length: 11; J: TRBJ1-2; CDR3: ASSLNEGYGYT
V: TRBV25-1; size: NA; length: 13; J: TRBJ2-5; CDR3: ASSVGTGRIRTQY
V: TRBV7-2; size: NA; length: 13; J: TRBJ1-1; CDR3: ASSSSGGATTEAF
V: TRBV6-1; size: NA; length: 8; J: TRBJ2-3; CDR3: ASREYTQY
V: TRBV6-1; size: NA; length: 14; J: TRBJ2-3; CDR3: ASSARQGGGTDTQY
V: TRBV6-1; size: NA; length: 13; J: TRBJ1-3; CDR3: ASTNRGTSGNTIY
V: TRBV11-2; size: NA; length: 12; J: TRBJ2-2; CDR3: ASRRLAGGVEVF
V: TRBV7-2; size: NA; length: 16; J: TRBJ2-3; CDR3: ASSLTTSGGIFTDTQY
V: TRBV29-1; size: NA; length: 14; J: TRBJ1-1; CDR3: SVLSGTGGMNTEAF
V: TRBV11-3; size: few; length: 13; J: TRBJ2-5; CDR3: ASSSGQGKQETQY
V: TRBV6-6; size: NA; length: 10; J: TRBJ1-6; CDR3: ASSPGNSPLH
V: TRBV5-1; size: once; length: 16; J: TRBJ2-7; CDR3: ASSFSQGISGGAYEQY
V: TRBV10-3; size: NA; length: 18; J: TRBJ2-6; CDR3: AISESPIELVSSGANVLT
V: TRBV5-1; size: NA; length: 11; J: TRBJ1-4; CDR3: ASNRDRTEKLF
V: TRBV28; size: NA; length: 14; J: TRBJ1-1; CDR3: ASSRGQARMNTEAF
V: TRBV7-9; size: NA; length: 15; J: TRBJ2-2; CDR3: ASSLPSGGANTGELF
V: TRBV18; size: NA; length: 11; J: TRBJ2-2; CDR3: ASRQGNTGELF
V: TRBV7-6; size: once; length: 13; J: TRBJ2-1; CDR3: ASSLGAGPYNEQF
V: TRBV5-1; size: NA; length: 13; J: TRBJ1-2; CDR3: ASSRTDTSNYGYT
V: TRBV6-5; size: NA; length: 12; J: TRBJ1-1; CDR3: ASSSPLRGTEAF
V: TRBV11-2; size: few; length: 15; J: TRBJ2-4; CDR3: ASSPDRGGLAKNIQY
V: TRBV5-8; size: few; length: 13; J: TRBJ1-4; CDR3: ASSWGQGTNEKLF
V: TRBV7-7; size: NA; length: 14; J: TRBJ2-5; CDR3: ASSLTPGTPPGAQY
V: TRBV18; size: NA; length: 13; J: TRBJ1-2; CDR3: ASSRDTTVNYGYT
V: TRBV13; size: once; length: 14; J: TRBJ1-6; CDR3: ASSSPGEWGDSPLH
V: TRBV7-2; size: NA; length: 13; J: TRBJ1-3; CDR3: ASSLEGLAGNTIY
V: TRBV7-8; size: NA; length: 14; J: TRBJ2-4; CDR3: ASSRQGRGPKNIQY
V: TRBV18; size: NA; length: 10; J: TRBJ2-3; CDR3: ASSPSGDTQY
V: TRBV4-1; size: NA; length: 13; J: TRBJ1-5; CDR3: ASSRALGGDQPQH
V: TRBV7-8; size: NA; length: 15; J: TRBJ2-2; CDR3: ASSLPSGSANTGELF
V: TRBV19; size: NA; length: 14; J: TRBJ1-5; CDR3: ASSNPGQNFYQPQH
V: TRBV6-5; size: NA; length: 13; J: TRBJ2-7; CDR3: ASSYAGLAGFEQY
V: TRBV5-1; size: NA; length: 12; J: TRBJ1-1; CDR3: ASGLGAGGTEAF
V: TRBV27; size: NA; length: 11; J: TRBJ1-2; CDR3: ASRPTGNYGYT
V: TRBV9; size: few; length: 15; J: TRBJ2-1; CDR3: ASSDTRDRVADNEQF
V: TRBV6-1; size: NA; length: 14; J: TRBJ2-7; CDR3: ASSESVFTQGRQQY
V: TRBV14; size: NA; length: 16; J: TRBJ1-1; CDR3: ASSQAVVPGRLNTEAF
V: TRBV29-1; size: NA; length: 12; J: TRBJ2-7; CDR3: SVEVEVGRYEQY
V: TRBV5-1; size: once; length: 15; J: TRBJ1-5; CDR3: ASSWRGEEKSNQPQH
V: TRBV28; size: NA; length: 11; J: TRBJ1-5; CDR3: ASMGGEDQPQH
V: TRBV4-2; size: once; length: 16; J: TRBJ1-6; CDR3: ASSQDLSGQKNNSPLH